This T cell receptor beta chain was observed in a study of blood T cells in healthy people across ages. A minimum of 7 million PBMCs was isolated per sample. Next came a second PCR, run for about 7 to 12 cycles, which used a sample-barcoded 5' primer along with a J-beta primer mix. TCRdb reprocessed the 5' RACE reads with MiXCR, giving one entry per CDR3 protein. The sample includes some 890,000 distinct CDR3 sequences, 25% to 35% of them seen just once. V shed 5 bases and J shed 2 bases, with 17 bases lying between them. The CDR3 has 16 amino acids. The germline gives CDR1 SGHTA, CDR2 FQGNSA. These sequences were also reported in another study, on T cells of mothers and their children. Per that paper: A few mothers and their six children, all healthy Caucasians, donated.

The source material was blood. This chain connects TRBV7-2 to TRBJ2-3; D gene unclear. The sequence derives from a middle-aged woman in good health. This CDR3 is CASSPNRVRSTDTQYF. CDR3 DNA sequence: TGTGCCAGCAGCCCAAATCGGGTCAGGTCCACAGATACGCAGTATTTT.